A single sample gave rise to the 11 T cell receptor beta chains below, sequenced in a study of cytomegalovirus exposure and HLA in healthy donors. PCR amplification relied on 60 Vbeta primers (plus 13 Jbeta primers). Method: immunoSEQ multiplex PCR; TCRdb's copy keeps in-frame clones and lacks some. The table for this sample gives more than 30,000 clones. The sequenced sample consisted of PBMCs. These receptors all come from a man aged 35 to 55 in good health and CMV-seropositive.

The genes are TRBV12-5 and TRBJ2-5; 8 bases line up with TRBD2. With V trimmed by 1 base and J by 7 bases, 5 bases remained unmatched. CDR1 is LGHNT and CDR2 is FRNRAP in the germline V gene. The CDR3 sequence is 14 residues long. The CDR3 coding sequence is TGTGCTAGTGGTTTGGGGGGACTAGGATCGACCCAGTACTTC. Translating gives CASGLGGLGSTQYF.

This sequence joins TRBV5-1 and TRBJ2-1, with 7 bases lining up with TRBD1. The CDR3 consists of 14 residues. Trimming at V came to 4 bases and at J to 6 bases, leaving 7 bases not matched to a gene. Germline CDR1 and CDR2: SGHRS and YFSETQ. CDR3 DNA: TGCGCCAGCAGCGCCCTTCCAGGGGGCAATGAGCAGTTCTTC. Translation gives CASSALPGGNEQFF.

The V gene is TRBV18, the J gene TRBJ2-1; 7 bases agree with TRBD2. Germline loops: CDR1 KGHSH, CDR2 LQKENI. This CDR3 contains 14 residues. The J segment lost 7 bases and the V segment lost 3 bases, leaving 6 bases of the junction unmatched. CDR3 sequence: CASSPIGAGNEQFF. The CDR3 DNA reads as TGTGCCAGCTCACCGATCGGAGCGGGGAATGAGCAGTTCTTC.

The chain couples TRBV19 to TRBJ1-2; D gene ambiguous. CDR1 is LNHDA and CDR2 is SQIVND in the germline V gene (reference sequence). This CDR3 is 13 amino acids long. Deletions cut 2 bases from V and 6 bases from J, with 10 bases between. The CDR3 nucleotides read TGTGCCAGTAGTATAATATCCGGGGATGGCTACACCTTC. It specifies CASSIISGDGYTF.

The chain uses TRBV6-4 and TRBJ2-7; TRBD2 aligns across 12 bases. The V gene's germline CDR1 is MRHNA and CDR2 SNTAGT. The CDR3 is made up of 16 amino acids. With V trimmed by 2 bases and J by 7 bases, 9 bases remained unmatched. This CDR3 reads CASSDPLAGGPREQYF. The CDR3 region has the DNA TGTGCCAGCAGTGACCCCCTAGCGGGAGGGCCGAGAGAGCAGTACTTC.

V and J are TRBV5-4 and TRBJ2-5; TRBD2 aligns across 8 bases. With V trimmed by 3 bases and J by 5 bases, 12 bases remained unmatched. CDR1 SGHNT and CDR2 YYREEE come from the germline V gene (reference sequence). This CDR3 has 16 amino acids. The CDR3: CASSSSWVAGRETQYF. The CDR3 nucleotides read TGTGCCAGCAGCTCCAGCTGGGTAGCGGGAAGGGAGACCCAGTACTTC.

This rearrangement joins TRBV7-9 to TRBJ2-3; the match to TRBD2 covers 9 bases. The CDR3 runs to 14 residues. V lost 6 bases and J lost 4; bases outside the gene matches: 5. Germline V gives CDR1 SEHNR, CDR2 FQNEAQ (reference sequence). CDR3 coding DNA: TGTGCCAGCAGATATAGCGGGAGTGCAGATACGCAGTATTTT. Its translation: CASRYSGSADTQYF.

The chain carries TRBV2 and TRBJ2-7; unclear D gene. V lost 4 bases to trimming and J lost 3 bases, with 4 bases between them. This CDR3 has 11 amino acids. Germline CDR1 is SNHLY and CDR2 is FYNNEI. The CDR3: CASSALYEQYF. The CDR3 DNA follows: TGTGCCAGCAGTGCCCTCTACGAGCAGTACTTC. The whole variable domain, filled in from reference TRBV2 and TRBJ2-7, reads EPEVTQTPSHQVTQMGQEVILRCVPISNHLYFYWYRQILGQKVEFLVSFYNNEISEKSEIFDDQFSVERPDGSNFTLKIRSTKLEDSAMYFCASSALYEQYFGPGTRLTVT.

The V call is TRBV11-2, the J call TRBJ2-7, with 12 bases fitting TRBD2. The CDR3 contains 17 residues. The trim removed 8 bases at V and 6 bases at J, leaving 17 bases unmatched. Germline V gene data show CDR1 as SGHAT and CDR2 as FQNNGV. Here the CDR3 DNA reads TGTGCCAGCGGCCGGAATGGACTAGCGGGACCTTCGGGCGAGCAGTACTTC. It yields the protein CASGRNGLAGPSGEQYF.

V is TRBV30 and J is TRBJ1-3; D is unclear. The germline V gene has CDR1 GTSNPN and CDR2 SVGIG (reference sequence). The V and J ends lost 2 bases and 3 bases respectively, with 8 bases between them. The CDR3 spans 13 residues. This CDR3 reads CAWSPGGGNTIYF. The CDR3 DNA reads TGTGCCTGGAGTCCTGGAGGTGGAAACACCATATATTTT.

In nucleotides, the CDR3 is TGCGCCAGCACCCAGGGCCAGGGCTCTGGAAACACCATATATTTT. Translation: CASTQGQGSGNTIYF. V gene TRBV4-1 combines with J gene TRBJ1-3; D perhaps matches TRBD1 (5 bases). Germline V CDR1 and CDR2: MGHRA, YSYEKL. V lost 7 bases and J 0 bases, leaving 13 bases between the germline ends. The CDR3 consists of 15 residues.